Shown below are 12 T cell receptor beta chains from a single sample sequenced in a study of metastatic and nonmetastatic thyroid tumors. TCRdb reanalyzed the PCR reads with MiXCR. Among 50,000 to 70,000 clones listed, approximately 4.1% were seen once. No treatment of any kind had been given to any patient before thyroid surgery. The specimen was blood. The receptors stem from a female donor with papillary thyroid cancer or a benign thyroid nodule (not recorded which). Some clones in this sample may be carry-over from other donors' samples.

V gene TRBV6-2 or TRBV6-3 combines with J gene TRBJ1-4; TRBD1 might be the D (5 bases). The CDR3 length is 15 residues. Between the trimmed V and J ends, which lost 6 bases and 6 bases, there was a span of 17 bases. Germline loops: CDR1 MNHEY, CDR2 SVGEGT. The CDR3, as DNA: TGTGCCAGCAGGTCAGGGTGGTTAAAGGATGAAAAACTGTTTTTT. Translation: CASRSGWLKDEKLFF.

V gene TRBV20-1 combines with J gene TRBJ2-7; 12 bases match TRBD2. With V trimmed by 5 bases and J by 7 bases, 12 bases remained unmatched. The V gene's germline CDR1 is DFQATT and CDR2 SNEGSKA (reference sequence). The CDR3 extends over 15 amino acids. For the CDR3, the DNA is TGCAGTGCTCAGCCCCCTAGCGGGAGGGCCGGTGAGCAGTACTTC. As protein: CSAQPPSGRAGEQYF.

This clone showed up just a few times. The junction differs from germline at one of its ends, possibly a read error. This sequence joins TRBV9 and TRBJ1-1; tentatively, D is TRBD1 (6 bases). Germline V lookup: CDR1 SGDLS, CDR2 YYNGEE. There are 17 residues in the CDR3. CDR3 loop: CANSPPPGGGNCGGAFF. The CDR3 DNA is TGTGCCAACAGCCCCCCCCCCGGGGGCGGGAACTGCGGTGGAGCTTTCTTT.

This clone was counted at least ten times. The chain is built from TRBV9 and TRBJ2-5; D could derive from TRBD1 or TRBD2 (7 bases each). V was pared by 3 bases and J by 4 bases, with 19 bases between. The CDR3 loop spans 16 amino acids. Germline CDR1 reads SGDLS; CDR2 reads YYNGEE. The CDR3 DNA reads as TGTGCCAGCAGCGCACGAAGTCAGGGGGGGGCAGAGACCCAGTACTTC. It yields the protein CASSARSQGGAETQYF.

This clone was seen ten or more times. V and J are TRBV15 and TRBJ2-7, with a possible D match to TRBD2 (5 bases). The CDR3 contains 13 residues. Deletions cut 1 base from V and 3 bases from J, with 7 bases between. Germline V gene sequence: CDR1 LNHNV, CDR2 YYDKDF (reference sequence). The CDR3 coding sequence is TGTGCCACCAGCAGAGCGAGCGGCTACGAGCAGTACTTC. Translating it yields CATSRASGYEQYF.

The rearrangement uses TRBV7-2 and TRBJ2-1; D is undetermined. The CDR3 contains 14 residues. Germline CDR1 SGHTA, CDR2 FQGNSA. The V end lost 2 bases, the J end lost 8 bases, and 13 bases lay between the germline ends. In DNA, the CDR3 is TGTGCCAGCAGCTTACGTTGGCCGAGCGATGAGCAGTTCTTC. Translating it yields CASSLRWPSDEQFF.

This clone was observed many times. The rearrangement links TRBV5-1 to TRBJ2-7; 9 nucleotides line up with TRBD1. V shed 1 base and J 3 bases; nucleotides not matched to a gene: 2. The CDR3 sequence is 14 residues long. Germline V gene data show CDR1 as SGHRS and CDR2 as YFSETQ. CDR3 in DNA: TGCGCCAGCAGCTTGACGGGACAGGGCTACGAGCAGTACTTC. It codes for CASSLTGQGYEQYF.

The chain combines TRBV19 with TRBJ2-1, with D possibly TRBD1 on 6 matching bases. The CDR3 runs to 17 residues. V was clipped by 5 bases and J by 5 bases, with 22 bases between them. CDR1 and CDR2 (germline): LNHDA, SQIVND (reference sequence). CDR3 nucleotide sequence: TGTGCCAGTAGTCCCGCCATTGGGACACTTAGTAACAATGAGCAGTTCTTC. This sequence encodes CASSPAIGTLSNNEQFF.

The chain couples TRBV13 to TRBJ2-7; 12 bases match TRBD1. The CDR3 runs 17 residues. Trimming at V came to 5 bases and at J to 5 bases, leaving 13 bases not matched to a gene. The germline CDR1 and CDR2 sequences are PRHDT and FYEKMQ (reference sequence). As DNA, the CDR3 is TGTGCCAGCAGCAAGCCGGGACAGGGGGCAAGGTCGGACGAGCAGTACTTC. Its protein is CASSKPGQGARSDEQYF.

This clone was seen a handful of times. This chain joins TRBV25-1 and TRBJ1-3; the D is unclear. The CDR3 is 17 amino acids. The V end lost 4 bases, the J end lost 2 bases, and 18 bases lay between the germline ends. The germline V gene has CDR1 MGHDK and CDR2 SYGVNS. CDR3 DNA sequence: TGTGCCAGCAGTGCGGGGATACCTCGGGCCCCTGGAAACACCATATATTTT. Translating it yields CASSAGIPRAPGNTIYF.

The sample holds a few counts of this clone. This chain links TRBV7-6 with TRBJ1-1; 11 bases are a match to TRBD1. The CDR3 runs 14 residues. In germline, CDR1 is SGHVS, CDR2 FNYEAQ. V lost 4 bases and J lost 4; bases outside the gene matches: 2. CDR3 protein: CASSWDRGSTEAFF. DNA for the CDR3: TGTGCCAGCAGCTGGGACAGGGGGAGCACTGAAGCTTTCTTT.

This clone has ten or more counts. The CDR3 spells CSAIAGTTYGYTF. The CDR3 DNA follows: TGCAGTGCTATCGCAGGGACTACCTATGGCTACACCTTC. This chain uses TRBV20-1 with TRBJ1-2, with TRBD1 as a possible D gene (5 bases). CDR1 is DFQATT and CDR2 is SNEGSKA in the germline V gene (reference sequence). The length of the CDR3 is 13 residues. Trimming removed 4 bases from V and 4 bases from J, with 13 bases in between.